Below, 2 T cell receptor beta chains from the same sample are listed, as sequenced in a study of blood T cell repertoires in COVID-19. The data were produced by immunoSEQ multiplex PCR, yet TCRdb's version contains in-frame clones alone and is incomplete. The table has some 49,000 clones, 75% to 95% seen once. Sequencing was done on a sample of peripheral blood. Receptors originate from a man in his forties or fifties with active COVID-19.

The gene calls are TRBV5-1 and TRBJ2-5; unclear D gene. Trimming left V 0 bases short and J 4 bases short, with 7 bases between. The CDR3 is 13 residues long. Germline values: CDR1 SGHRS, CDR2 YFSETQ. This chain's CDR3 is CASSLEPRETQYF. CDR3 nucleotide sequence: TGCGCCAGCAGCTTGGAGCCTCGAGAGACCCAGTACTTC. Drawing the rest from reference TRBV5-1 and TRBJ2-5, the complete variable domain is KAGVTQTPRYLIKTRGQQVTLSCSPISGHRSVSWYQQTPGQGLQFLFEYFSETQRNKGNFPGRFSGRQFSNSRSEMNVSTLELGDSALYLCASSLEPRETQYFGPGTRLLVL.

In DNA form, the CDR3 reads TGTGCCGGAGGGGGCTTAGGAAACACCATATATTTT. This sequence encodes CAGGGLGNTIYF. This rearrangement joins TRBV30 to TRBJ1-3, with 7 nucleotides matching TRBD1. Trimming at V came to 8 bases and at J to 4 bases, leaving 5 bases not matched to a gene. Germline V gene sequence: CDR1 GTSNPN, CDR2 SVGIG (reference sequence). This CDR3 has 12 amino acids.